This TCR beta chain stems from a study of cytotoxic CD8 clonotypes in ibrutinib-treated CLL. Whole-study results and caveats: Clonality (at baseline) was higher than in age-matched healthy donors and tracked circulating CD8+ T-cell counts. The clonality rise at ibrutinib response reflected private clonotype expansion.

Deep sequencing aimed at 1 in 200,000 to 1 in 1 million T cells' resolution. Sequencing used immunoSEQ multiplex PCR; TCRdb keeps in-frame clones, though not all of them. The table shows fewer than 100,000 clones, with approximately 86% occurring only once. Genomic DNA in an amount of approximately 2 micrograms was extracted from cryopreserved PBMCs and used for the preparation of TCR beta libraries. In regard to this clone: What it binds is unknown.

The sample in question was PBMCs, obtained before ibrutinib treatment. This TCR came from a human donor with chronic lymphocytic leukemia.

The CDR3 DNA reads as TGTGCCATCTTAGCGGGGGGCACAGATACGCAGTATTTT. This codes for CAILAGGTDTQYF. The rearrangement joins TRBV30 to TRBJ2-3; 9 positions agree with TRBD2. The J segment lost 1 base and the V segment lost 8 bases, leaving 4 bases of the junction unmatched. The germline CDR1 and CDR2 sequences are GTSNPN and SVGIG (reference sequence). The CDR3 is 13 amino acids.